This T cell receptor beta chain was obtained from a study of blood T cell repertoires in COVID-19 (dated by TCRdb to 2018 to 2021). Background for the entire study: Collaborator samples came from the United States, Italy and Spain and covered acute and convalescent phases of COVID-19. The prospective study material was composed of cDNA or gDNA derived from T cells, B-cell-depleted T cells, or PBMCs. Subjects who had been exposed to COVID-19, were actively infected with it, or had recovered from it provided the deeply sampled blood TCRbeta repertoires that made up the dataset. The repertoires were released in a freely available public database intended as a resource for research on the immune response to SARS-CoV-2. The samples were drawn from two sources: the first 160 participants of the ongoing ImmuneRACE study, and over 1,000 subjects contributed by 6 global collaborators. A de-identified subject ID, COVID-19 status, age in years and sex were almost always included in the sample metadata. Where HLA class I and class II types were available, the types were taken from metadata supplied by the sample provider, not from assay-based typing. Here is what the overall study found, with its caveats: The quantity of clinical and demographic metadata differed by source and by participant and was supplied without curation.

Participants in the prospective study were enrolled through a virtual design, were aged roughly 18 to 95 years, and lived in approximately 24 United States geographic areas. In the prospective study, cohorts were assigned on the basis of participant-reported clinical history obtained from a screening survey and a study questionnaire. Recovered participants in ImmuneRACE Cohort 3 were defined as having two consecutive negative NP/OP PCR tests, clearance from a healthcare professional, or resolution of symptoms. Each participant in the prospective study had whole blood, serum and a nasopharyngeal or oropharyngeal swab collected by mobile phlebotomists. Participants in the prospective study had the option to provide additional blood draws and questionnaires over a roughly 2-month period. Prospective study blood samples were shipped either frozen or at room temperature before DNA extraction. Reading from cysteine to phenylalanine, the CDR3 counts 16 amino acids. CDR3 DNA is the only sequence kept; it has 48 bases, read in frame from the first base. V drops 1 base and J drops 0 bases, leaving 9 bases in between. Based on the germline V gene (reference sequence), the CDR1 and CDR2 sequences are SEHNR and FQNEAQ.

TCRbeta CDR3 regions were amplified from genomic DNA by means of the immunoSEQ Assay, a bias-controlled multiplex PCR. The source study handled its data this way. Within the assay, amplification of reference gene primers was used to estimate how many nucleated cells each sample contained. To quantify the absolute abundance of each unique TCRbeta CDR3 rearrangement, sequence reads were collapsed and filtered. Productive Simpson clonality was computed per sample as the square root of Simpson's diversity index over productive rearrangements. TCRdb re-hosts the immuneACCESS table, in-frame sequences only. Its copies lack some clones; in the studies checked, an unresolved V gene accounts for under half of them, and the cause for the rest is not known. For V, J and clone size, that table is used; D and trimming come from the DNA. The sample table shows hundreds of thousands of clones, and about 90% are seen once. Of the sample, almost 3% falls within the top ten clones.

With respect to this clone: The specificity of this receptor is unknown. Qualities for individual bases were not recorded, and no much larger clone is one base off.

The receptor chain draws on TRBV7-9 and TRBJ1-4; the D gene is unclear. This clonotype was sampled from a woman in her 30s who had recovered from COVID-19. The material sequenced was PBMCs or T cells enriched from blood (not recorded which). In nucleotide form, the sequence is TGTGCCAGCAGCTTAGAAGGAGCCGCAACTAATGAAAAACTGTTTTTT. Its translation reads: CASSLEGAATNEKLFF.